This T cell receptor beta chain is from a study of spatial heterogeneity in lung cancer. Study-level background: Sequenced follow-up PBMC samples came a median of approximately 2 years after resection, where available. The study observed each unique TCR and UMI combination more than ten times on average in raw reads. There were consistently more beta-chain sequences detected than alpha-chain sequences.

As to time point: blood at routine non-recurrence follow-up after resection. Whole RNA from tumor, nontumor lung or frozen PBMC was sequenced unsorted. CDR1 and CDR2 (germline): SGHRS, YFSETQ. This CDR3 is 16 amino acids long. V lost 4 bases and J lost 1, with 17 bases in between. This clonotype was seen more than once but under ten times. Via MiXCR, TCRdb re-called the 5' RACE reads, giving one row per CDR3 protein. The repertoire holds more than 95,000 distinct CDR3 sequences, with 12% as singletons. The sequences come from PBMCs, collected at follow-up. The receptor's source is a male donor with early-stage non-small cell lung cancer. The chain is built from TRBV5-1 and TRBJ1-1, with D unclear. The CDR3 protein is CASSRDAEFSNTEAFF. CDR3 in DNA: TGCGCCAGCAGCAGAGACGCCGAATTTTCGAACACTGAAGCTTTCTTT.